The entry below describes one TCR beta chain. The data were obtained in a study of monozygotic twins with inflammatory bowel disease. Total RNA amounting to about 3,700 ng went into each TCR library. Generation of cDNA took place in eight separate reactions per sample. The authors ran two nested PCRs of roughly 16 and 10 cycles on TCRalpha and TCRbeta cDNA. TCRdb re-called the 5' RACE reads and gives one entry per CDR3 protein, without DNA. The table lists approximately 330,000 distinct CDR3 sequences. The sample comprised blood. This sequence was found in a human donor with ulcerative colitis or Crohn's disease, or a healthy co-twin of an affected twin (not recorded which).

CDR3 loop: CASSYSNAQYF. The chain links TRBV6-2 or TRBV6-3 to TRBJ2-3. From germline, CDR1 is MNHEY and CDR2 SVGEGT. The CDR3 spans 11 residues.